This TCR beta chain was retrieved from a study of cytomegalovirus exposure and HLA in healthy donors. Study-wide results and caveats: Later, an analysis showed that TCR beta chains associated with HLA were more clonally expanded than others that were equally common. The authors later linked a missense DCLRE1C variant to TCR beta V- and J-gene trimming. From TCR beta sequences, most subjects' HLA-A and HLA-B alleles were reportedly predicted accurately.

The PCR used 60 Vbeta and 13 Jbeta primers. Method: immunoSEQ multiplex PCR; TCRdb's copy keeps in-frame clones and lacks some. This sample carries approximately 54,000 clones, less than 85% of them seen once, and the ten largest clones take roughly 3.2%. Concerning this clone: Its antigen is as yet unknown.

This receptor was taken from a woman younger than 30 in good health and CMV-seronegative. The sequenced sample consisted of PBMCs.

The CDR3 DNA follows: TGTGCCAGCAGTCACAGACAGGGGAACGGGAATGAGCAGTTCTTC. It yields the protein CASSHRQGNGNEQFF. This chain links TRBV6-6 with TRBJ2-1, with TRBD1 identical over 8 bases. The germline V gene has CDR1 MNHNY and CDR2 SVGAGI (reference sequence). The CDR3 extends over 15 amino acids. Losses at the gene ends were 5 bases for V and 7 bases for J; bases not matched to a gene: 10.